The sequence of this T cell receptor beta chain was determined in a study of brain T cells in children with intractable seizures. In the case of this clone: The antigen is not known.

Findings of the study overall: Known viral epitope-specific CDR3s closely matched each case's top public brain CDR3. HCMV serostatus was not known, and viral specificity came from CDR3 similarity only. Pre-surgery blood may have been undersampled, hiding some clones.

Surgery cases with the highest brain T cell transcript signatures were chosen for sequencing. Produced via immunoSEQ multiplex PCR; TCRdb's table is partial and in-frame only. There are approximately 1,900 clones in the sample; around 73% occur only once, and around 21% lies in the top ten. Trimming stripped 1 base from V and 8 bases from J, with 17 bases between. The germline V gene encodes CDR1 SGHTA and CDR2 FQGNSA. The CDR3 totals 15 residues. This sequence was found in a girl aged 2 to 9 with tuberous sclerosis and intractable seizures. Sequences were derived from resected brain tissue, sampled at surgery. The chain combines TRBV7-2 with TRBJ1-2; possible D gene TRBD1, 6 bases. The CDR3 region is CASSLVSGGADGYTF. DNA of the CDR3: TGTGCCAGCAGCTTAGTATCTGGGGGCGCAGACGGCTACACCTTC.